Listed here are 28 T cell receptor beta chains from one sample, sequenced in a study of blood T cell repertoires in COVID-19. TCRdb's copy holds only in-frame clones and misses some; the assay was immunoSEQ multiplex PCR. The sample has about 120,000 clones, around four fifths seen once. Material for sequencing was peripheral blood. The source of these receptors is a young man with acute or convalescent COVID-19.

The CDR3 coding sequence is TGTGCCTGGGGGGCCCCCAGGGGCCGTCTTAGGCAGTACTTC. It encodes CAWGAPRGRLRQYF. The rearrangement uses TRBV30 and TRBJ2-7; D might be TRBD1 (6 bases). V shed 5 bases and J shed 9 bases, with 23 bases lying between them. CDR1 is GTSNPN, CDR2 SVGIG, per germline (reference sequence). The length of the CDR3 is 14 residues. The whole variable domain, filled in from reference TRBV30 and TRBJ2-7, reads SQTIHQWPATLVQPVGSPLSLECTVEGTSNPNLYWYRQAAGRGLQLLFYSVGIGQISSEVPQNLSASRPQDRQFILSSKKLLLSDSGFYLCAWGAPRGRLRQYFGPGTRLTVT.

V gene TRBV19 combines with J gene TRBJ2-3; 8 positions match TRBD2. The ends lost 5 bases at V and 4 bases at J; junction bases unmatched: 8. This CDR3 spans 15 amino acids. Germline CDR1 reads LNHDA; CDR2 reads SQIVND (reference sequence). The CDR3 nucleotides are TGTGCCAGTAGTCCCCAGACTAGCGACGCAGATACGCAGTATTTT. Its protein product is CASSPQTSDADTQYF.

The chain joins TRBV18 to TRBJ1-5; D not certain. Germline CDR1 KGHSH, CDR2 LQKENI. The CDR3 is 15 amino acids. The germline V and J ends were trimmed by 6 bases and 2 bases, with 14 bases remaining between them. The CDR3 DNA sequence: TGTGCCAGCTCGCCGACAATAAATGGCAATCAGCCCCAGCATTTT. Its translation: CASSPTINGNQPQHF.

This clone was found once. The chain combines TRBV2 with TRBJ1-5, with no clear D. The germline V gene has CDR1 SNHLY and CDR2 FYNNEI. V dropped 6 bases and J dropped 5 bases, with 23 bases sitting between them. The CDR3 extends over 17 amino acids. CDR3 nucleotides: TGTGCCAGCAGAGATGGAAAGACGTCCGCGCGGGATCAGCCCCAGCATTTT. Translating gives CASRDGKTSARDQPQHF.

The genes are TRBV2 and TRBJ1-1; D is ambiguous. Per the germline V gene, CDR1 is SNHLY and CDR2 is FYNNEI. Trimming shortened V by 3 bases and J by 4 bases, and 6 bases separated the two germline ends. This CDR3 is 12 amino acids long. CDR3 bases: TGTGCCAGCAGTGATGTCGGCACTGAAGCTTTCTTT. Its protein is CASSDVGTEAFF. The whole variable domain, remainder taken from reference TRBV2 and TRBJ1-1, is EPEVTQTPSHQVTQMGQEVILRCVPISNHLYFYWYRQILGQKVEFLVSFYNNEISEKSEIFDDQFSVERPDGSNFTLKIRSTKLEDSAMYFCASSDVGTEAFFGQGTRLTVV.

CDR3 loop: CASSPWGAYEKLFF. CDR3 in DNA: TGTGCCAGCAGCCCCTGGGGCGCTTATGAAAAACTGTTTTTT. The chain employs TRBV7-9 and TRBJ1-4; TRBD1 is a possible D gene (5 bases). The CDR3 sequence is 14 residues long. V was pared by 5 bases and J by 6 bases, with 13 bases between. The germline V gene has CDR1 SEHNR and CDR2 FQNEAQ (reference sequence).

CDR3 region: CATLAGTQETQYF. CDR3 nucleotides: TGTGCCACCCTAGCGGGGACCCAAGAGACCCAGTACTTC. The chain uses TRBV10-3 and TRBJ2-5; TRBD2 matches 9 bases. The CDR3 totals 13 residues. Germline CDR1 is ENHRY and CDR2 is SYGVKD. With 10 bases clipped from V and 1 base from J, the junction kept 4 bases outside the gene matches.

CDR3 protein: CASSLKGLAGTNTGELFF. The DNA for the CDR3 is TGTGCCAGCAGCCTCAAGGGACTAGCGGGGACAAACACCGGGGAGCTGTTTTTT. The genes are TRBV2 and TRBJ2-2, with 13 nucleotides matching TRBD2. This CDR3 spans 18 amino acids. Germline CDR1 is SNHLY and CDR2 is FYNNEI. V gave up 6 bases and J gave up 2 bases; unmatched junction bases: 9.

In its sample, this clone was seen a few times. The CDR3 reads CASSLGQRAGEHGTQYF. The CDR3 DNA reads as TGCGCCAGCAGCTTGGGCCAGAGGGCAGGGGAACACGGTACGCAGTATTTT. The J gene is TRBJ2-3, the V gene TRBV5-1, with D maybe TRBD1 (6 bases). Trimming shortened V by 0 bases and J by 8 bases, and 22 bases separated the two germline ends. Germline CDR1 SGHRS, CDR2 YFSETQ. The CDR3 consists of 17 residues.

This CDR3 is CASSPPSGGYNEQFF. The CDR3 DNA follows: TGTGCCAGCAGCCCTCCTAGCGGGGGTTACAATGAGCAGTTCTTC. V is TRBV3-1 (or the pseudogene TRBV3-2) and J is TRBJ2-1; 10 bases map to TRBD2. CDR1 and CDR2 from the germline V gene are LGHDT and YNNKEL (reference sequence). Trimming cost V 4 bases and J 4 bases; bases outside gene matches: 4. This CDR3 is built from 15 residues.

The chain uses TRBV19 and TRBJ2-1; weak D call: TRBD2 (6 bases). The CDR3 sequence is 14 residues long. The germline CDR1 and CDR2 sequences are LNHDA and SQIVND (reference sequence). V was cut by 2 bases and J by 5 bases, with 10 bases left in between. The CDR3 DNA reads TGTGCCAGTAGTATAAGTGGCGGGAACAATGAGCAGTTCTTC. Protein product: CASSISGGNNEQFF.

This chain connects TRBV20-1 to TRBJ1-1; perhaps TRBD1 as D (6 bases). The germline V gene has CDR1 DFQATT and CDR2 SNEGSKA (reference sequence). Trimming took 3 bases from V and 0 from J, leaving 20 bases between them. The length of the CDR3 is 17 residues. DNA for the CDR3: TGCAGTGCTAGTACCTTGCGGGGGGGGGCTATGAACACTGAAGCTTTCTTT. It encodes CSASTLRGGAMNTEAFF.

The DNA for the CDR3 is TGTGCCAGCAGCTTAGTCGGTACAGGCAATGAGCAGTTCTTC. This codes for CASSLVGTGNEQFF. This chain links TRBV7-2 with TRBJ2-1; weak D call: TRBD1 (5 bases). V lost 1 base to trimming and J lost 6 bases, with 10 bases between them. Per germline, CDR1 SGHTA and CDR2 FQGNSA. The CDR3 covers 14 residues.

The sample holds many counts of this clone. The chain has TRBV4-2 and TRBJ2-7; 10 nucleotides line up with TRBD1. Germline loops: CDR1 LGHNA, CDR2 YNFKEQ. The CDR3 is 15 residues long. V dropped 1 base and J dropped 3; count of bases not matched to a gene: 3. CDR3 in amino acids: CASSQGWDRGYEQYF. As DNA, the CDR3 is TGTGCCAGCAGCCAAGGGTGGGACAGGGGCTACGAGCAGTACTTC.

This chain links TRBV7-8 with TRBJ2-7; D perhaps matches TRBD1 (5 bases). The ends were cut back, 6 bases at V and 6 bases at J, with 12 bases in the middle. Germline-derived CDR1 and CDR2 are SGHVS and FQNEAQ. This CDR3 has 12 residues. CDR3 residues: CASSRPQGEQYV. The CDR3 DNA is TGTGCCAGCAGTCGTCCCCAGGGCGAGCAGTACGTC.

The chain combines TRBV2 with TRBJ1-1, with 7 nucleotides matching TRBD1. This CDR3 comprises 15 residues. CDR1 SNHLY and CDR2 FYNNEI come from the germline V gene. After removal of 8 bases from V and 0 bases from J, the junction contained 9 bases not matched to a gene. CDR3 in DNA: TGTGCCAGCCACAAGGGGGACAGTCTGAACACTGAAGCTTTCTTT. Amino acids: CASHKGDSLNTEAFF. The full variable domain, rest sourced from reference TRBV2 and TRBJ1-1, is EPEVTQTPSHQVTQMGQEVILRCVPISNHLYFYWYRQILGQKVEFLVSFYNNEISEKSEIFDDQFSVERPDGSNFTLKIRSTKLEDSAMYFCASHKGDSLNTEAFFGQGTRLTVV.

On this clone: Germline is not matched at one junction end, which may reflect a read error. The CDR3 bases are TGTGCCAGCTCACTCCGGGAAACTACTGAAAAACTGTTTTTT. Its protein is CASSLRETTEKLFF. V and J are TRBV18 and TRBJ1-4; no clear D gene. Germline V gene data show CDR1 as KGHSH and CDR2 as LQKENI. The CDR3 is 14 residues long.

In this sample, this clone turned up once. This chain links TRBV18 with TRBJ1-2; TRBD1 is a possible D gene (5 bases). V lost 1 base and J 4 bases, leaving 22 bases between the germline ends. The CDR3 runs to 18 residues. CDR1 is KGHSH and CDR2 is LQKENI in the germline V gene. Here the CDR3 DNA reads TGTGCCAGCTCACCACTCCCCGCCGGGGGGGTTACGGTCTATGGCTACACCTTC. This gives the protein CASSPLPAGGVTVYGYTF.

The V gene is TRBV4-2, the J gene TRBJ2-6, with 8 bases that match TRBD1. In germline, CDR1 is LGHNA, CDR2 YNFKEQ. The CDR3 is 17 residues long. With V trimmed by 5 bases and J by 2 bases, 8 bases remained unmatched. CDR3: CASSSDRGLAGANVLTF. For the CDR3, the DNA is TGTGCCAGCAGCTCAGACAGGGGACTCGCTGGGGCCAACGTCCTGACTTTC.

V is TRBV7-8 and J is TRBJ1-5, with 7 nucleotides matching TRBD1. The V gene end was trimmed by 5 bases and the J gene end by 5 bases; junction bases not matched to a gene: 18. The CDR3 consists of 18 residues. Germline CDR1 reads SGHVS; CDR2 reads FQNEAQ. Written as DNA, the CDR3 is TGTGCCAGCAGCACAGACAGGGAAGGATCTGAAGAGTATCAGCCCCAGCATTTT. Protein sequence: CASSTDREGSEEYQPQHF.

The gene calls are TRBV14 and TRBJ2-4, with no clear D. The CDR3 consists of 15 residues. The germline V gene has CDR1 SGHDN and CDR2 FVKESK. The V end was cut by 7 bases, the J end by 0 bases, with 13 bases between. The CDR3 sequence: CASTPRGIAKNIQYF. CDR3 in DNA: TGTGCCAGCACCCCAAGAGGTATAGCCAAAAACATTCAGTACTTC.

The rearrangement uses TRBV6-1 and TRBJ2-6; 8 bases are a match to TRBD1. Germline CDR1 and CDR2: MNHNS and SASEGT. CDR3 length equals 16 residues. V trimming: 3 bases; J trimming: 2 bases; junction bases outside the gene matches: 3. CDR3 amino acids: CASSEAGGAGANVLTF. In DNA, the CDR3 is TGTGCCAGCAGTGAGGCAGGGGGCGCTGGGGCCAACGTCCTGACTTTC.

The chain uses TRBV14 and TRBJ2-7, with D possibly being TRBD2 (6 bases). V was pared by 5 bases and J by 5 bases, with 16 bases between. Germline lookup yields CDR1 SGHDN and CDR2 FVKESK. This CDR3 is built from 14 residues. The CDR3 region is CASSSSPGEDEQYF. Written as DNA, the CDR3 is TGTGCCAGCAGCTCAAGTCCGGGAGAGGACGAGCAGTACTTC.

The V gene is TRBV29-1, the J gene TRBJ2-1; D is uncertain. The CDR3 is 13 amino acids. V was shortened by 7 bases and J by 6 bases, with 16 bases between the two germline ends. Germline lookup yields CDR1 SQVTM and CDR2 ANQGSEA. The CDR3 region has the DNA TGCAGCGCCCCGTCGGGTGGTGTCAATGAGCAGTTCTTC. Translation: CSAPSGGVNEQFF.

A single count supports this clone. The chain carries TRBV7-9 and TRBJ2-2; 9 bases agree with TRBD2. Trimming cost V 2 bases and J 1 base; bases outside gene matches: 2. The CDR3 contains 16 residues. Germline lookup yields CDR1 SEHNR and CDR2 FQNEAQ (reference sequence). This CDR3 reads CASSLRREGNTGELFF. The DNA of the CDR3 is TGTGCCAGCAGCTTACGGCGGGAGGGGAACACCGGGGAGCTGTTTTTT.

The chain carries TRBV5-5 and TRBJ2-3, with 8 bases that match TRBD2. The CDR3 has 14 residues. V lost 9 bases to trimming and J lost 2 bases; unmatched junction nucleotides: 8. CDR1 is SGHKS and CDR2 is YYEKEE in the germline V gene (reference sequence). CDR3 nucleotides: TGTGCCATACAGCGGGGGCTCGACACAGATACGCAGTATTTT. It codes for CAIQRGLDTDTQYF.

This chain uses TRBV6-6 with TRBJ2-2; 10 bases fit TRBD1. Germline CDR1 and CDR2: MNHNY and SVGAGI (reference sequence). V was clipped by 5 bases and J by 3 bases; unmatched bases: 9. CDR3 size: 17 residues. This CDR3 reads CASSRQGATVHTGELFF. DNA for the CDR3: TGTGCCAGCAGTCGACAGGGGGCCACAGTCCACACCGGGGAGCTGTTTTTT.

The genes are TRBV5-1 and TRBJ1-3; TRBD1 aligns across 7 bases. Germline V gene data show CDR1 as SGHRS and CDR2 as YFSETQ. The CDR3 spans 16 residues. V trimming: 10 bases; J trimming: 1 base; junction bases outside the gene matches: 14. The CDR3 region is CAGRPGRGRSGNTIYF. In DNA, the CDR3 is TGCGCCGGAAGGCCCGGAAGGGGGCGTTCTGGAAACACCATATATTTT.